The present T cell receptor (beta chain) was sequenced within a study of OX40 agonist ivuxolimab in advanced cancers. Across the whole study: Patient treatment consisted of intravenous ivuxolimab administration every 2 weeks at 0.01 to 10 mg/kg. Study-wide points: The authors did not determine the antigen specificity of the expanded peripheral T cells. CD4+ and CD8+ blood T cells expanded clonally by week 6 at 0.1 to 3.0 mg/kg. Some nonresponders also had low normalized T-cell clonal expansion.

Libraries were prepared by immunoSEQ multiplex PCR; TCRdb keeps only in-frame clonotypes and omits some of them. In the table there are approximately 82,000 clones, under 90% of which are singletons. In regard to this clone: What it binds is unknown.

The sequence was collected from an adult with an advanced solid tumor such as melanoma, head and neck, liver or kidney cancer. The specimen comprised CD4+ or CD8+ T cells sorted from blood, sampled in a trial of the OX40 agonist ivuxolimab.

CDR3 amino acids: CASSLGTGSAETQYF. In DNA, the CDR3 is TGTGCCAGCAGCCTCGGGACAGGATCAGCAGAGACCCAGTACTTC. V gene TRBV7-9 combines with J gene TRBJ2-5, with TRBD1 matching over 8 bases. Germline assignment: CDR1 SEHNR and CDR2 FQNEAQ (reference sequence). CDR3 length: 15 amino acids. The junction had 9 bases not matched to a gene; V was cut back by 5 bases and J by 4 bases.